The T cell receptor (beta chain) under discussion was sequenced for a study of cytomegalovirus exposure and HLA in healthy donors. The overall study: The platform used for the 95 to 150 validation repertoires matched that of the approximately 640 first-cohort repertoires, a later analysis reported. Study results and caveats: A few CMV-associated chains were confirmed in vitro to be specific for CMV antigens. Most TCR sequences showed up rarely, but some public TCRs showed up in many donors.

An approximately 130-subject validation cohort, separate from the approximately 610-subject first cohort, supplied the donors. TCRdb's copy holds only in-frame clones and misses some; the assay was immunoSEQ multiplex PCR. The sample includes about 250,000 clones, approximately 90% of them seen just once. About this clone: Its antigen is unknown.

The CDR3 spans 13 residues. The germline V gene encodes CDR1 SNHLY and CDR2 FYNNEI. V was pared by 2 bases and J by 10 bases, with 11 bases between. Sequencing input: PBMCs. J is TRBJ1-4 and V is TRBV2; unclear D gene. The sequence was obtained from a man between 18 and 35 years old in good health and CMV-seronegative. The DNA for the CDR3 is TGTGCCAGCAGTGAAACTACTTTTGGAAAACTGTTTTTT. This gives the protein CASSETTFGKLFF.